The rows below give T cell receptor beta chains drawn from one sample of a study of blood T cells in healthy people across ages. A single record per CDR3 protein comes from TCRdb applying MiXCR to the 5' RACE reads. The profile covers about 900,000 distinct CDR3 sequences, with about 44% appearing a single time and 10% to 15% taken by the ten largest. Sequenced: blood. These receptors came from a man aged 25-45 years in good health. CDR3s include the opening cysteine and the closing phenylalanine or tryptophan. The D gene is left open where the match is weak. Clone size appears in some rows only: once, few, many, or a class for an expanded clone.

v_call	d_call	j_call	clone_size	cdr3_aa	cdr3_nt
TRBV5-6	TRBD1	TRBJ2-3	NA	CASSFPTGALTDTQYF	TGTGCCAGCAGCTTCCCGACAGGGGCCCTAACAGATACGCAGTATTTT
TRBV15	TRBD1	TRBJ1-6	NA	CATSREGRQGGTLHF	TGTGCCACCAGCAGAGAGGGAAGACAGGGTGGCACCCTCCACTTT
TRBV6-1	NA	TRBJ1-6	NA	CASSETPGNSPLHF	TGTGCCAGCAGTGAAACCCCGGGGAATTCACCCCTCCACTTT
TRBV5-1	TRBD2	TRBJ2-3	NA	CASSSARRGLSDTQYF	TGCGCCAGCAGCTCGGCGAGGCGGGGGTTATCAGATACGCAGTATTTT
TRBV29-1	NA	TRBJ2-3	many	CSVDDGTSTQYF	TGCAGCGTTGACGACGGAACCTCGACGCAGTATTTT
TRBV6-1	TRBD1	TRBJ2-5	NA	CASSLTTGTGGQETQYF	TGTGCCAGCAGTCTAACGACCGGGACAGGGGGCCAAGAGACCCAGTACTTC
TRBV19	NA	TRBJ2-3	NA	CASTPRKTGTPVRDTQYF	TGTGCCAGTACACCAAGAAAAACCGGGACCCCGGTGAGAGATACGCAGTATTTT
TRBV6-1	TRBD1	TRBJ2-7	NA	CASSEGDSVTYEQYF	TGTGCCAGCAGTGAAGGGGACAGCGTGACCTACGAGCAGTACTTC
TRBV6-5	TRBD1	TRBJ2-3	NA	CASTQQGAETDTQYF	TGTGCCAGCACCCAGCAGGGGGCTGAAACAGATACGCAGTATTTT
TRBV10-3	TRBD1	TRBJ1-5	many	CAISESGTGWPQHF	TGTGCCATCAGTGAGAGCGGGACAGGGTGGCCCCAGCATTTT
TRBV12-3/TRBV12-4	TRBD1	TRBJ2-4	NA	CASSPGTGIIAKNIQYF	TGTGCCAGCAGCCCGGGGACAGGAATAATAGCCAAAAACATTCAGTACTTC
TRBV10-3	NA	TRBJ2-1	NA	CAISPERQRQFF	TGTGCCATCAGTCCGGAACGCCAGAGGCAGTTCTTC
TRBV27	NA	TRBJ1-1	NA	CASSFQGLNTEAFF	TGTGCCAGCAGTTTCCAGGGGTTGAACACTGAAGCTTTCTTT
TRBV6-5	TRBD1	TRBJ2-5	few	CASSSGQVGTQYF	TGTGCCAGCAGCTCCGGACAGGTGGGGACCCAGTACTTC
TRBV7-2	NA	TRBJ2-3	many	CASSLRQSTDTQYF	TGTGCCAGCAGCTTGAGGCAGAGCACAGATACGCAGTATTTT
TRBV4-1	NA	TRBJ2-1	NA	CASSQGGGQYNEQFF	TGCGCCAGCAGCCAAGGCGGGGGACAGTACAATGAGCAGTTCTTC
TRBV4-1	TRBD1	TRBJ1-4	NA	CASSQDWGTGQLNEKLFF	TGCGCCAGCAGCCAAGACTGGGGGACGGGACAGCTTAATGAAAAACTGTTTTTT
TRBV7-2	NA	TRBJ2-1	few	CASSLAGSGGYNEQFF	TGTGCCAGCAGCTTAGCCGGCTCTGGGGGTTACAATGAGCAGTTCTTC
TRBV7-8	NA	TRBJ2-2	NA	CASSTKGVMDTGELFF	TGTGCCAGCAGCACTAAGGGGGTGATGGACACCGGGGAGCTGTTTTTT
TRBV3-1	NA	TRBJ1-6	NA	CASSQAAWTLNNSPLHF	TGTGCCAGCAGCCAAGCCGCATGGACACTGAATAATTCACCCCTCCACTTT
TRBV29-1	TRBD1	TRBJ1-1	NA	CSVESQGASTEAFF	TGCAGCGTTGAAAGTCAGGGGGCGAGCACTGAAGCTTTCTTT
TRBV7-2	TRBD2	TRBJ2-3	NA	CASSLAPSSGGAGDTQYF	TGTGCCAGCAGCTTAGCCCCGTCTAGCGGGGGGGCCGGGGATACGCAGTATTTT
TRBV27	NA	TRBJ2-7	few	CASSSTLGFGLYNEQYF	TGTGCCAGCAGTTCTACGCTAGGCTTTGGACTTTACAATGAGCAGTACTTC
TRBV12-3/TRBV12-4	TRBD2	TRBJ2-3	NA	CASSWGSGSGTDTQYF	TGTGCCAGCAGTTGGGGAAGCGGGAGCGGAACAGATACGCAGTATTTT
TRBV6-2/TRBV6-3	NA	TRBJ1-2	many	CASSYGGYGYTF	TGTGCCAGCAGTTACGGGGGCTATGGCTACACCTTC
TRBV9	TRBD2	TRBJ2-3	NA	CASSVGRGGNIVDTQYF	TGTGCCAGCAGCGTAGGGCGGGGGGGCAATATAGTAGATACGCAGTATTTT
TRBV5-1	TRBD2	TRBJ2-7	NA	CASSWASSAGDEQYF	TGCGCCAGCAGCTGGGCAAGTTCGGCGGGGGACGAGCAGTACTTC
TRBV7-2	NA	TRBJ2-5	many	CASSLSGGQQYF	TGTGCCAGCAGCCTCAGCGGCGGGCAGCAGTACTTC
TRBV3-1	TRBD2	TRBJ2-1	few	CASSLLAGGVYNEQFF	TGTGCCAGCAGCCTACTAGCGGGGGGTGTTTACAATGAGCAGTTCTTC
TRBV4-1	NA	TRBJ2-7	NA	CASMGGDEQYF	TGCGCCAGCATGGGGGGTGACGAGCAGTACTTC
TRBV29-1	NA	TRBJ1-2	few	CTIQDRLTNYGYTF	TGCACCATCCAGGACCGACTTACTAACTATGGCTACACCTTC
TRBV5-1	NA	TRBJ2-3	NA	CASSSQGTSTDTQYF	TGCGCCAGCAGCTCACAGGGGACTAGCACAGATACGCAGTATTTT
TRBV15	NA	TRBJ2-3	NA	CATSRGIGKADTDTQYF	TGTGCCACCAGCAGAGGAATAGGTAAAGCTGACACAGATACGCAGTATTTT
TRBV27	NA	TRBJ2-5	NA	CASSYGVGGETQYF	TGTGCCAGCAGTTATGGGGTAGGGGGAGAGACCCAGTACTTC
TRBV28	NA	TRBJ2-7	NA	CASSSSNDYEQYF	TGTGCCAGCAGCTCGAGCAACGACTACGAGCAGTACTTC
TRBV28	TRBD1	TRBJ2-3	NA	CASSIRTGMADTQYF	TGTGCCAGCAGTATCCGGACAGGGATGGCAGATACGCAGTATTTT
TRBV28	TRBD1	TRBJ1-6	NA	CASSLPDRATSPLHF	TGTGCCAGCAGTTTACCCGACAGGGCTACTTCACCCCTCCACTTT
TRBV7-9	TRBD1	TRBJ2-1	NA	CASSTTGGGVNEQFF	TGTGCCAGCAGCACTACAGGGGGCGGAGTAAATGAGCAGTTCTTC
TRBV7-8	TRBD1	TRBJ2-3	NA	CASSLGGQGTYTQYF	TGTGCCAGCAGCTTAGGGGGACAGGGCACATATACGCAGTATTTT
TRBV9	TRBD1	TRBJ1-4	NA	CASSATGTGTEKLFF	TGTGCCAGCAGCGCTACCGGGACAGGGACCGAAAAACTGTTTTTT
TRBV4-2	NA	TRBJ1-2	NA	CAGSPLGNANYGYTF	TGTGCCGGCAGCCCCCTTGGGAACGCTAACTATGGCTACACCTTC
TRBV5-1	NA	TRBJ1-2	NA	CASREELAGGYTF	TGCGCCAGCAGAGAGGAACTAGCTGGAGGCTACACCTTC
TRBV20-1	NA	TRBJ2-1	NA	CSAKGLLTGNEQFF	TGCAGTGCTAAGGGACTCCTCACGGGTAATGAGCAGTTCTTC
TRBV24-1	TRBD2	TRBJ2-3	NA	CATSDLAGRGTDTQYF	TGTGCCACCAGTGATCTAGCGGGGAGAGGCACAGATACGCAGTATTTT
TRBV15	NA	TRBJ1-5	few	CATSVSSQPQHF	TGTGCCACCTCCGTTAGCAGTCAGCCCCAGCATTTT